This TCR beta chain appears in the sequencing data of a study of spatial heterogeneity in lung cancer. Study overall: The donor group consisted of roughly 70 patients who had untreated, early-stage non-small cell lung cancer. As counted in raw reads, each unique TCR and UMI combination appeared more than ten times on average. Study-level findings and limits: At tumor resection, ubiquitous expanded TCRs were detected in blood more often than later.

The CDR3 is 16 residues long. From germline, CDR1 is DFQATT and CDR2 SNEGSKA (reference sequence). Germline trimming cut 2 bases from V and 4 bases from J; bases unmatched to any gene: 9. TCRdb reanalysed the 5' RACE reads using MiXCR and keeps one entry per CDR3 protein. The top ten hold around a fifth of the sample, which has about 94,000 distinct CDR3 sequences, 15% to 20% seen once. Described time point: blood at routine non-recurrence follow-up after resection. Unsorted whole RNA of tumor, nontumor lung or frozen PBMC was sequenced. A note on this clonotype: Its antigen is unknown.

Here the sequenced sample was PBMCs, taken at follow-up. This chain joins TRBV20-1 and TRBJ2-3; 10 bases are a match to TRBD2. The sequence was obtained from a male donor with early-stage non-small cell lung cancer. CDR3 in DNA: TGCAGTGCTAGATCGCCTGGACTAGCGGCTCCAGATACGCAGTATTTT. This gives the protein CSARSPGLAAPDTQYF.